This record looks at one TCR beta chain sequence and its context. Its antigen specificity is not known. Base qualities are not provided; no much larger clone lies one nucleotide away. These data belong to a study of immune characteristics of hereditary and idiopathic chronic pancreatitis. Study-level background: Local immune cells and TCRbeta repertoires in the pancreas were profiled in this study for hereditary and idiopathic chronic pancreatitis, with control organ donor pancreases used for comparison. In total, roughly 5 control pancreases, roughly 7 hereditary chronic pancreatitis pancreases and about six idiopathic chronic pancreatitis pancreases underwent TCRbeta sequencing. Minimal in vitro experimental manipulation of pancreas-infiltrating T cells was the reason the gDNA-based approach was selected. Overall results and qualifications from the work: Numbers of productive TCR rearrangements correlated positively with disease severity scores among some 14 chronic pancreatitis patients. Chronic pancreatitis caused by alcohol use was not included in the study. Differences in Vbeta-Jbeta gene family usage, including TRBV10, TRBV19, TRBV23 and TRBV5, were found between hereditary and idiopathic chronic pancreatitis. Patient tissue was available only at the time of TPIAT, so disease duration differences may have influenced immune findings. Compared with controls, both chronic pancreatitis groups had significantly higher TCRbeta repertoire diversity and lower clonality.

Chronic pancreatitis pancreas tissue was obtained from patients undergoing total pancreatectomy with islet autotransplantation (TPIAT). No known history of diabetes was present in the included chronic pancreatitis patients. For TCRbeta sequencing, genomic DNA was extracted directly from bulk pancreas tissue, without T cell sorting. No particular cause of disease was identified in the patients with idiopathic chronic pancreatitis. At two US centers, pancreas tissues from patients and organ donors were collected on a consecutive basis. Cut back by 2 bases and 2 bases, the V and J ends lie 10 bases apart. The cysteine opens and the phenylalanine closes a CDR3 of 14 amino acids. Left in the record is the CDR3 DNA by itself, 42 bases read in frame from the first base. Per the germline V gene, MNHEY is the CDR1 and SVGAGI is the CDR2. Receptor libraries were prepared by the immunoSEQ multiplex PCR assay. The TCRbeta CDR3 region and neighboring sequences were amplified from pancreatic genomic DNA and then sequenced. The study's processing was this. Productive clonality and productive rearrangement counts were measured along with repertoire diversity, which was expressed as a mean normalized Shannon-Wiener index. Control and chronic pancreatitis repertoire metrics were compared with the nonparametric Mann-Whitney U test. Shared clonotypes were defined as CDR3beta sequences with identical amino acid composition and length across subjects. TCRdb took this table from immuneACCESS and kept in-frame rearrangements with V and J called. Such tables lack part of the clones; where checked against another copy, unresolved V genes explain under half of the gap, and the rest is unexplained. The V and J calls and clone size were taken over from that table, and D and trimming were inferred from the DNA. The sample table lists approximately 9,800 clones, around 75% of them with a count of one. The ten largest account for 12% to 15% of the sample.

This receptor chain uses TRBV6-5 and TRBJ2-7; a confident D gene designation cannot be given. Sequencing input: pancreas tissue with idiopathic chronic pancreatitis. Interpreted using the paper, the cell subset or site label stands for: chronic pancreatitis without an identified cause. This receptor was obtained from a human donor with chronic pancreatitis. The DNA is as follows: TGTGCCAGCAGTTACGGGGTAGGGACCTACGAGCAGTACTTC. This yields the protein CASSYGVGTYEQYF.